This T cell receptor (beta chain) emerged from a study of shared clonotypes between healthy human individuals. V gave up 5 bases and J gave up 1 base, with 14 bases separating them. This CDR3 is built from 15 residues. Germline assignment: CDR1 SGHVS and CDR2 FQNEAQ. Libraries were prepared by immunoSEQ multiplex PCR; TCRdb keeps only in-frame clonotypes and omits some of them. The data hold about 2 million clones, with approximately 94% observed a single time. Terminally differentiated effector memory CD45RA+ cells were excluded from the naive CD8 cells, which were CD45RO-negative and positively selected for CCR7. All donors were Caucasian adults living in Nashville, Tennessee.

V and J are TRBV7-8 and TRBJ2-5; possibly TRBD1 or TRBD2 for D (5 bases each). The TCR sequence derives from a young man in good health. Sequencing was done on a sample of naive CD8+ T cells sorted from blood. CDR3: CASSTESGGQETQYF. CDR3 nucleotides: TGTGCCAGCAGCACCGAGTCTGGGGGCCAAGAGACCCAGTACTTC.